The clone carrying this T cell receptor (beta chain) occurred a few times. TCR beta VDJ and CDR3 were profiled, and genomic DNA was the template. TCRdb reprocessed the reads via MiXCR and lists one record per CDR3 protein. The sample contains roughly 220,000 distinct CDR3 sequences, 60% to 80% of which appear only once. The record originates from a study of CD8+CD57+ T cells in acquired aplastic anemia. Those patients picked for sequencing had displayed CD8+CD57+ cell expansion on flow cytometry. The sequence was collected from a human donor with aplastic anemia. The material sequenced was sorted CD4+, CD8+, or CD8+CD57+ T cells (not recorded which) from PBMCs.

The CDR3 nucleotides read TGTGCCACCAGCAGAGACGGTCAGCCCCAGCATTTT. Protein product: CATSRDGQPQHF. The rearrangement links TRBV15 to TRBJ1-5; D gene uncertain. Trimming removed 0 bases from V and 6 bases from J, with 3 bases in between. The germline V gene encodes CDR1 LNHNV and CDR2 YYDKDF (reference sequence). This CDR3 has 12 residues.